One and the same sample provided the 30 T cell receptor beta chains below, sequenced in a study of OX40 agonist ivuxolimab in advanced cancers. Clones were sequenced by immunoSEQ multiplex PCR, and TCRdb holds only the in-frame ones, with some missing. The sample consists of around 80,000 clones, 85% to 90% of them appearing once. Sequencing used CD4+ or CD8+ T cells sorted from blood, obtained in a trial of the OX40 agonist ivuxolimab. The origin of the receptors is an adult with an advanced solid tumor such as melanoma, head and neck, liver or kidney cancer.

V gene TRBV6-5 combines with J gene TRBJ1-2; D uncertain. The CDR3 contains 13 residues. Germline assignment: CDR1 MNHEY and CDR2 SVGAGI. The V and J ends lost 5 bases and 5 bases respectively, with 12 bases between them. CDR3 in DNA: TGTGCCAGCAGTCCCGGGCAGTGGTATGGCTACACCTTC. Translating gives CASSPGQWYGYTF.

The rearrangement links TRBV19 to TRBJ2-5; no clear D. CDR1 is LNHDA and CDR2 is SQIVND in the germline V gene (reference sequence). Trimming stripped 6 bases from V and 3 bases from J, with 11 bases between. This CDR3 is built from 13 residues. Here the CDR3 DNA reads TGTGCCAGTAGGGACGGGTCTAAAGAGACCCAGTACTTC. Its protein is CASRDGSKETQYF.

This clone was recorded only once. The rearrangement uses TRBV11-1 and TRBJ2-7, with unresolved D. Germline values: CDR1 SGHAT, CDR2 FQDESV (reference sequence). The V and J ends lost 2 bases and 2 bases respectively, with 13 bases between them. This CDR3 comprises 15 residues. The CDR3 here is CASSLLRDWTYEQYF. The CDR3 DNA is TGTGCCAGCAGCTTATTACGCGACTGGACCTACGAGCAGTACTTC.

The V call is TRBV7-9, the J call TRBJ2-7; D gene unclear. Germline lookup yields CDR1 SEHNR and CDR2 FQNEAQ (reference sequence). This CDR3 comprises 12 residues. V lost 1 base, J lost 9 bases, and 10 bases lay in between. CDR3 nucleotides: TGTGCCAGCAGCTTAGACAGCCTGTGGCAGTACTTC. Translating gives CASSLDSLWQYF.

V gene TRBV16 combines with J gene TRBJ1-2; no clear D gene. Trimming removed 4 bases at V and 5 bases at J, with 14 bases between. This CDR3 has 14 amino acids. CDR1 is KGHSY, CDR2 FQNENV, per germline. The CDR3 loop is CASSPQATDYGYTF. DNA for the CDR3: TGTGCCAGCAGCCCCCAAGCGACGGATTATGGCTACACCTTC.

In this sample, this clone turned up once. V is TRBV6-1 and J is TRBJ2-2; 11 bases are shared with TRBD1. The CDR3 contains 15 residues. CDR1 MNHNS and CDR2 SASEGT come from the germline V gene. J gave up 6 bases and V 4 bases, and 4 bases lay outside the gene matches. This CDR3 reads CASSAGDRGAGELFF. In nucleotides, the CDR3 is TGTGCCAGCAGTGCCGGGGACAGGGGGGCCGGGGAGCTGTTTTTT.

This clone was detected ten times or more. V usage is TRBV4-1 and J usage is TRBJ1-1; 7 bases are a match to TRBD1. The CDR3 spans 16 residues. Looked up from germline, CDR1 is MGHRA and CDR2 is YSYEKL. Germline trimming cut 0 bases from V and 0 bases from J; bases unmatched to any gene: 4. CDR3 loop: CASSQESGQMNTEAFF. DNA for the CDR3: TGCGCCAGCAGCCAAGAGTCGGGACAGATGAACACTGAAGCTTTCTTT.

The rearrangement uses TRBV6-5 and TRBJ2-3; D is perhaps TRBD2 (6 bases). In germline, CDR1 is MNHEY, CDR2 SVGAGI. The CDR3 sequence is 12 residues long. V was cut by 3 bases and J by 12 bases, with 13 bases left in between. The DNA of the CDR3 is TGTGCCAGCAGTTATTCTCTAGGACTACAGTATTTT. Protein sequence: CASSYSLGLQYF.

The V and J genes are TRBV2 and TRBJ2-5, with 9 positions matching TRBD1. From germline, CDR1 is SNHLY and CDR2 FYNNEI. V lost 4 bases to trimming and J lost 5 bases; unmatched junction nucleotides: 5. The CDR3 is 14 amino acids. The CDR3 nucleotides read TGTGCCAGCAGTGTACAGGGGGCGGAGGAGACCCAGTACTTC. It specifies CASSVQGAEETQYF.

The J gene is TRBJ1-6, the V gene TRBV19; D gene ambiguous. The V gene lost 1 base and the J gene lost 7 bases, with 8 bases spanning the gap. The CDR3 extends over 14 amino acids. The germline V gene encodes CDR1 LNHDA and CDR2 SQIVND (reference sequence). DNA for the CDR3: TGTGCCAGTAGTATAGTAGGAGGGAATTCACCCCTCCACTTT. Translating it yields CASSIVGGNSPLHF.

This chain links TRBV5-1 with TRBJ2-5, with D possibly TRBD1 on 6 matching bases. CDR1 is SGHRS and CDR2 is YFSETQ in the germline V gene. This CDR3 contains 15 residues. V lost 4 bases, J lost 1 base, and 14 bases lay in between. The CDR3 region is CASSRLTGLQETQYF. In nucleotides, the CDR3 is TGCGCCAGCAGCCGGCTAACAGGGCTCCAAGAGACCCAGTACTTC.

The chain couples TRBV7-9 to TRBJ1-1; 9 nucleotides agree with TRBD1. The CDR3 spans 14 residues. Germline V gene sequence: CDR1 SEHNR, CDR2 FQNEAQ (reference sequence). After removal of 3 bases from V and 8 bases from J, the junction contained 7 bases not matched to a gene. The CDR3 reads CASSFTGGGREAFF. CDR3 coding DNA: TGTGCCAGCAGCTTTACAGGGGGCGGTCGGGAAGCTTTCTTT.

This chain uses TRBV10-3 with TRBJ2-5, with TRBD1 matching 8 bases. The DNA end is more similar to TRBJ2-7, so the J call may be wrong. The CDR3 covers 13 residues. Looked up from germline, CDR1 is ENHRY and CDR2 is SYGVKD. In DNA, the CDR3 is TGTGCCATCAGTGGGACAGGGACCTACGAGCAGTACTTC. Its translation: CAISGTGTYEQYF.

V usage is TRBV2 and J usage is TRBJ1-5; D call uncertain. V gave up 6 bases and J gave up 5 bases, with 5 bases separating them. The germline V gene has CDR1 SNHLY and CDR2 FYNNEI. The CDR3 has 11 residues. The CDR3 DNA reads TGTGCCAGCAGGCAAGATCAGCCCCAGCATTTT. Amino acid sequence: CASRQDQPQHF.

The V and J genes are TRBV19 and TRBJ2-3, with TRBD1 as a possible D gene (7 bases). Germline CDR1 is LNHDA and CDR2 is SQIVND (reference sequence). Deletions cut 3 bases from V and 5 bases from J, with 18 bases between. The CDR3 covers 16 residues. CDR3 protein: CASSMATGFSGDTQYF. The CDR3 DNA sequence: TGTGCCAGTAGTATGGCGACAGGGTTTAGCGGAGATACGCAGTATTTT.

The chain uses TRBV6-5 and TRBJ2-1; D gene unclear. With 0 bases removed from V and 9 bases from J, the gap between germline ends came to 12 bases. Germline V gene lookup returns CDR1 MNHEY and CDR2 SVGAGI. The CDR3 covers 14 residues. CDR3 region: CASSYSREAPEQFF. The CDR3 nucleotides are TGTGCCAGCAGTTACTCCCGAGAAGCGCCTGAGCAGTTCTTC.

The gene calls are TRBV7-3 and TRBJ2-1, with 9 bases aligning to TRBD1. V lost 1 base to trimming and J lost 2 bases; unmatched junction nucleotides: 3. The CDR3 is made up of 16 amino acids. Germline assignment: CDR1 SGHTA and CDR2 FQGTGA. This CDR3 reads CASSLMGTGTYNEQFF. The CDR3 DNA follows: TGTGCCAGCAGCTTAATGGGGACAGGGACCTACAATGAGCAGTTCTTC.

This chain connects TRBV6-1 to TRBJ2-2; unclear D gene. Germline V gene sequence: CDR1 MNHNS, CDR2 SASEGT. This CDR3 is built from 14 residues. With 6 bases removed from V and 7 bases from J, the gap between germline ends came to 15 bases. The CDR3: CASRTIDRFGELFF. In DNA, the CDR3 is TGTGCCAGCAGAACAATCGATCGCTTCGGGGAGCTGTTTTTT.

The chain carries TRBV2 and TRBJ2-3, with D perhaps matching TRBD2 (5 bases). The ends were cut back, 7 bases at V and 1 base at J, with 15 bases in the middle. CDR1 SNHLY and CDR2 FYNNEI come from the germline V gene. The CDR3 is made up of 15 amino acids. The CDR3 DNA reads TGTGCCAGCACCGAATCGCCTAGCCGCACAGATACGCAGTATTTT. Amino acids: CASTESPSRTDTQYF.

The chain couples TRBV7-9 to TRBJ1-6; a weak D match, TRBD1 (6 bases). This CDR3 contains 14 residues. CDR1 and CDR2 from the germline V gene are SEHNR and FQNEAQ (reference sequence). V dropped 1 base and J dropped 9 bases, with 10 bases sitting between them. The CDR3 loop is CASSLERGGSPLHF. The CDR3 DNA sequence: TGTGCCAGCAGCTTAGAGAGAGGGGGTTCACCCCTCCACTTT. The full variable domain, completed using reference TRBV7-9 and TRBJ1-6, is DTGVSQNPRHKITKRGQNVTFRCDPISEHNRLYWYRQTLGQGPEFLTYFQNEAQLEKSRLLSDRFSAERPKGSFSTLEIQRTEQGDSAMYLCASSLERGGSPLHFGNGTRLTVT.

The chain is built from TRBV12-5 and TRBJ1-1, with D unclear. CDR1 and CDR2 (germline): LGHNT, FRNRAP. This CDR3 contains 14 residues. With 2 bases removed from V and 2 bases from J, the gap between germline ends came to 9 bases. In nucleotides, the CDR3 is TGTGCTAGTGGTTTGTTCAGACAAAACACTGAAGCTTTCTTT. Its translation is CASGLFRQNTEAFF. The full variable domain, with the rest looked up from reference TRBV12-5 and TRBJ1-1, is DARVTQTPRHKVTEMGQEVTMRCQPILGHNTVFWYRQTMMQGLELLAYFRNRAPLDDSGMPKDRFSAEMPDATLATLKIQPSEPRDSAVYFCASGLFRQNTEAFFGQGTRLTVV.

The chain has TRBV2 and TRBJ1-3; no reliable D call. Germline V CDR1 and CDR2: SNHLY, FYNNEI. This CDR3 has 13 amino acids. V was shortened by 5 bases and J by 2 bases, with 7 bases between the two germline ends. In nucleotides, the CDR3 is TGTGCCAGCAGTAGGATTGCTGGAAACACCATATATTTT. It encodes CASSRIAGNTIYF. Full variable domain (missing parts from reference TRBV2 and TRBJ1-3): EPEVTQTPSHQVTQMGQEVILRCVPISNHLYFYWYRQILGQKVEFLVSFYNNEISEKSEIFDDQFSVERPDGSNFTLKIRSTKLEDSAMYFCASSRIAGNTIYFGEGSWLTVV.

This chain joins TRBV28 and TRBJ1-4, with 8 bases identical to TRBD1. This CDR3 contains 13 residues. CDR1 and CDR2 (germline): MDHEN, SYDVKM. The trim removed 10 bases at V and 8 bases at J, leaving 9 bases unmatched. The CDR3 bases are TGTGCCATCAATCAGGGGGCAGACGAAAAACTGTTTTTT. Its protein is CAINQGADEKLFF.

Written as DNA, the CDR3 is TGTGCCAGCAGTTACTCGTCTTACGAGCAGTACTTC. Translated: CASSYSSYEQYF. The chain employs TRBV6-5 and TRBJ2-7; no clear D gene. The CDR3 has 12 residues. The V end lost 0 bases, the J end lost 4 bases, and 4 bases lay between the germline ends. CDR1 MNHEY and CDR2 SVGAGI come from the germline V gene.

The CDR3 protein is CASSQTRDTQYF. CDR3 nucleotides: TGCGCCAGCAGCCAAACCAGGGATACGCAGTATTTT. This chain uses TRBV5-1 with TRBJ2-3, with unresolved D. The CDR3 has 12 residues. The V gene's germline CDR1 is SGHRS and CDR2 YFSETQ. Between the trimmed V and J ends, which lost 4 bases and 6 bases, there was a span of 9 bases.

The chain links TRBV6-1 to TRBJ2-1, with 7 bases aligning to TRBD2. Germline CDR1 MNHNS, CDR2 SASEGT. CDR3 size: 17 residues. The trim removed 2 bases at V and 5 bases at J, leaving 12 bases unmatched. As DNA, the CDR3 is TGTGCCAGCAGTGAACTGGTGGGGGGGAGCGGCCACAATGAGCAGTTCTTC. Translated, it gives CASSELVGGSGHNEQFF.

This clone appeared a few times. This chain joins TRBV7-3 and TRBJ2-7, with TRBD2 matching 13 bases. Germline V gives CDR1 SGHTA, CDR2 FQGTGA. CDR3 length: 14 residues. Trimming took 4 bases from V and 6 from J; bases not matched to a gene: 3. CDR3 region: CASSSGTSGAEQYF. The CDR3 nucleotides read TGTGCCAGCAGCTCAGGGACTAGCGGGGCCGAGCAGTACTTC.

The gene calls are TRBV6-6 and TRBJ2-1; no clear D. The CDR3 is 15 amino acids. The V gene's germline CDR1 is MNHNY and CDR2 SVGAGI (reference sequence). The V end lost 5 bases, the J end lost 8 bases, and 19 bases lay between the germline ends. The chain's CDR3 is CASSPRAHTLDEQFF. DNA of the CDR3: TGTGCCAGCAGTCCTCGGGCCCACACATTGGATGAGCAGTTCTTC.

The V call is TRBV7-2, the J call TRBJ1-4; 7 bases match TRBD1. CDR1 SGHTA and CDR2 FQGNSA come from the germline V gene. The length of the CDR3 is 13 residues. With 8 bases clipped from V and 3 bases from J, the junction kept 3 bases outside the gene matches. Here the CDR3 reads CASGGQSNEKLFF. The DNA for the CDR3 is TGTGCCAGCGGGGGACAGTCTAATGAAAAACTGTTTTTT.

The chain combines TRBV29-1 with TRBJ2-3, with 12 bases fitting TRBD2. Germline V gene lookup returns CDR1 SQVTM and CDR2 ANQGSEA. V dropped 6 bases and J dropped 4; count of bases not matched to a gene: 2. The CDR3 sequence is 13 residues long. CDR3 DNA sequence: TGCAGCGTCGGGACTAGCGGGTCAGATACGCAGTATTTT. Protein product: CSVGTSGSDTQYF.